This T cell receptor beta chain emerged from a study of blood T cell repertoires in COVID-19. Study-level background: Samples came from the United States, Italy and Spain, spanning acute and convalescent COVID-19. Sources were T cells, B-cell-depleted T cells, or PBMCs; the material itself was cDNA or gDNA.

Authors' processing steps: Reference gene primers were amplified, and this amplification served to estimate nucleated cell counts. Sequencing was performed with immunoSEQ multiplex PCR; in TCRdb, only in-frame clones are kept and a portion is missing. The V and J calls and the clone size are those of that table, but D and trimming were determined from the DNA. The repertoire holds around 58,000 clones, with less than 85% as singletons. The source material was peripheral blood. This receptor was taken from a human donor in a cohort sampled during active COVID-19.

This chain's CDR3 is CASSLKIQGTSYEQYF. The CDR3 bases are TGTGCCAGCAGCTTAAAGATCCAGGGCACCTCCTACGAGCAGTACTTC. This chain uses TRBV11-2 with TRBJ2-7; the D gene is possibly TRBD1 (5 bases). The V end was cut by 2 bases, the J end by 0 bases, with 14 bases between. The CDR3 has 16 residues. Germline V gene sequence: CDR1 SGHAT, CDR2 FQNNGV.